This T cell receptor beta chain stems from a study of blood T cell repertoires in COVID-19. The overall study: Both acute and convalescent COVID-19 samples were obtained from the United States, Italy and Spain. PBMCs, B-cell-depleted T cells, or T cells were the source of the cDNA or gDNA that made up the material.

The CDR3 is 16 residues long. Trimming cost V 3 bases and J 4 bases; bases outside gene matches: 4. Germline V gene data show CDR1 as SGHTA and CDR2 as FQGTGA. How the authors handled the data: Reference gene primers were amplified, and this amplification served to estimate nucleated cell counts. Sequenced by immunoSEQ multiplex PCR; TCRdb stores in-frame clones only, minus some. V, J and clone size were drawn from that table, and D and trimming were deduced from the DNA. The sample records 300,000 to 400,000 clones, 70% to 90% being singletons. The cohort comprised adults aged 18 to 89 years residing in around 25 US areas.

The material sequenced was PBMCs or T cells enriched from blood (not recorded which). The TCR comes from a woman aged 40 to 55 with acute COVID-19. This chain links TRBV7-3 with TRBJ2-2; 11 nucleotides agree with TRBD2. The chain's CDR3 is CASSFQTSGITGELFF. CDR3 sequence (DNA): TGTGCCAGCAGCTTTCAGACTAGCGGGATCACCGGGGAGCTGTTTTTT.